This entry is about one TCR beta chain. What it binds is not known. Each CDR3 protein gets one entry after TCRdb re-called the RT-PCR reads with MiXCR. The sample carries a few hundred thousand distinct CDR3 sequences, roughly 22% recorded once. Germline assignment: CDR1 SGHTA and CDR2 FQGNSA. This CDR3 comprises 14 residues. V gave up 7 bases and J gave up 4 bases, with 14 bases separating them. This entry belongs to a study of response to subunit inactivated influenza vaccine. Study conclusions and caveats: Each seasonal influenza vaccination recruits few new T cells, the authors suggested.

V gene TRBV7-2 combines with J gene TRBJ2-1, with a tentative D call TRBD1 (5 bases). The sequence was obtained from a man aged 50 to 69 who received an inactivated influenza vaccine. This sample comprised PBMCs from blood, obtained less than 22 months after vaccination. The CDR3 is CASTIQATYNEQFF. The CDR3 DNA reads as TGTGCCAGCACCATACAGGCGACATACAATGAGCAGTTCTTC.